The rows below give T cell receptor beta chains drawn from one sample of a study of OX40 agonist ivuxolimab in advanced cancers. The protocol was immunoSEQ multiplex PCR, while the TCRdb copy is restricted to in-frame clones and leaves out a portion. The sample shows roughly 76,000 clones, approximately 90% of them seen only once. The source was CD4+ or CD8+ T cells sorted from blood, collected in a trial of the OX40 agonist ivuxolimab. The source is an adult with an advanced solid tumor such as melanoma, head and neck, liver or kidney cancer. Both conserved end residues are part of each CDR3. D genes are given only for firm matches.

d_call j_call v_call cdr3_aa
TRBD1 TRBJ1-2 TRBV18 CASSPFGTDANYGYTF
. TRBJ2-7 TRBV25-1 CASSEWGVTYEQYF
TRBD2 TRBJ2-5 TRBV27 CASNPPGGETQYF
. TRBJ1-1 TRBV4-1 CASSQEGTANTEAFF
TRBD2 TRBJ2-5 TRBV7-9 CASSPRRGEETQYF
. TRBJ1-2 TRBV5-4 CASSFFGGEDYTF
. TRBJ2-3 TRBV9 CASSARIVEGGRGRTDTQYF
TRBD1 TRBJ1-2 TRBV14 CASSQDFRTGYYGYTF
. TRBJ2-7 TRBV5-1 CASSLGQEQYF
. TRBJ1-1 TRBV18 CASSPISGTPEAFF
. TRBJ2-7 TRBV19 CASSRDGLVNEQYF
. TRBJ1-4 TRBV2 CASMLGYANEKLFF
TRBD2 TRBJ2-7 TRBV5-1 CASSLTSGGADEQYF
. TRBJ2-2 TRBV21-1 CASTVEGGPSYHTGELFF
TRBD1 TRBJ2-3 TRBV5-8 CASSFDRDRVPTDTQYF
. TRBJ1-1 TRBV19 CATNEGAEAFF
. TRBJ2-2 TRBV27 CAISKGGELFF
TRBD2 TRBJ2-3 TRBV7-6 CASSSAGGPTTDTQYF
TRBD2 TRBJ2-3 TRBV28 CASFTRAGVSTDTQYF
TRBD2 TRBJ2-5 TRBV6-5 CASSPGLAGEGTQYF
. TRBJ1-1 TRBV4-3 CASSQTHGTYTEAFF
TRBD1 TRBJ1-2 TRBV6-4 CASTAGTGGFGYTF
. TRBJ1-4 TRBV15 CATSRDRLWTGDEKLFF
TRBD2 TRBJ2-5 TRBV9 CASSSLTSLGTQYF
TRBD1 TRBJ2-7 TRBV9 CASSTLTGADEQYF
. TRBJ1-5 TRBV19 CASSIRGDQPQHF
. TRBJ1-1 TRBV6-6 CASKGPEAFF
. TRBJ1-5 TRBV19 CASTPGGQPQHF
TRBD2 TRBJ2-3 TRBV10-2 CASGTSADTQYF
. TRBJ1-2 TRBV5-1 CASSLAGEIYGYTF
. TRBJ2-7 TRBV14 CASSPGHLEQYF
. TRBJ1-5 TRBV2 CASSDSNPRDNQPQHF
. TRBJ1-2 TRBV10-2 CASRDNNYGYTF
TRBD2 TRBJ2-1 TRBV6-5 CASSYGGAYNEQFF
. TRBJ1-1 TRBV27 CASGPLGSEAFF
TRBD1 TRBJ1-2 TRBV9 CASSAYQGDDGYTF
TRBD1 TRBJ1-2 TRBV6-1 CASSERDRGLANYGYTF
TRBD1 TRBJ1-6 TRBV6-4 CARQGRRASPLHF
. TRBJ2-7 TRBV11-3 CASSAKLGPSYEQYF
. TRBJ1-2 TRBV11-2 CASSSESQRGSNYGYTF
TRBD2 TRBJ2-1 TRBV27 CASSLSPSGGKNEQFF